This TCR beta chain derives from a study of T cells after yellow fever vaccination. Study-level points and caveats: Although the secondary response was weaker, it peaked faster, at day 5 versus 15.

In TCRdb, the 5' RACE reads were re-called with MiXCR into one record per CDR3 protein. The sample includes some 130,000 distinct CDR3 sequences, under 8% of them seen just once. This clonotype showed up many times. No antigen is known for it. Looked up from germline, CDR1 is MNHEY and CDR2 is SMNVEV (reference sequence). The CDR3 sequence is 14 residues long. The V and J ends lost 6 bases and 3 bases respectively, with 13 bases between them. This rearrangement joins TRBV27 to TRBJ2-3; D is unresolved. The source was CD4+ T cells sorted from PBMCs, collected 10 days after the yellow fever booster vaccination. The sequence came from a man between 25 and 39 years old who received the YFV17D yellow fever vaccine. Here the CDR3 reads CASRKGTRTDTQYF. CDR3 in DNA: TGTGCCAGCAGAAAGGGAACACGAACAGATACGCAGTATTTT.